Each of the 27 T cell receptor beta chains below was sequenced from the same sample in a study of blood T cell repertoires in COVID-19. The table came from immunoSEQ multiplex PCR; TCRdb's copy has only in-frame clones and leaves some out. The sample lists 140,000 or so clones, around 84% occurring once. What was sequenced was peripheral blood. The origin of the receptors is a man aged 55 to 70 with active or convalescent COVID-19.

The V call is TRBV25-1, the J call TRBJ2-7; 7 bases are shared with TRBD2. Looked up from germline, CDR1 is MGHDK and CDR2 is SYGVNS. CDR3 length: 13 residues. V shed 7 bases and J 6 bases; nucleotides not matched to a gene: 9. The CDR3 loop is CASKTAGEGEQYV. Written as DNA, the CDR3 is TGTGCCAGCAAAACCGCCGGGGAGGGCGAGCAGTACGTC.

This CDR3 is CASRAGQGIGYEQYV. The CDR3 DNA reads as TGTGCCAGCAGAGCCGGACAGGGAATAGGCTACGAGCAGTACGTC. This chain links TRBV6-5 with TRBJ2-7, with 8 bases identical to TRBD1. Trimming at V came to 6 bases and at J to 3 bases, leaving 10 bases not matched to a gene. The CDR3 covers 15 residues. Per the germline V gene, CDR1 is MNHEY and CDR2 is SVGAGI.

The rearrangement uses TRBV3-1 (or the pseudogene TRBV3-2) and TRBJ2-2; 9 bases agree with TRBD2. V lost 2 bases, J lost 8 bases, and 12 bases stayed unmatched. The CDR3 loop spans 17 amino acids. The germline V gene has CDR1 LGHDT and CDR2 YNNKEL (reference sequence). CDR3 residues: CASSQPKTSGGGGELFF. CDR3 bases: TGTGCCAGCAGCCAACCTAAGACTAGCGGCGGTGGAGGGGAGCTGTTTTTT.

V usage is TRBV18 and J usage is TRBJ1-1, with a possible D match to TRBD1 (6 bases). The CDR3 has 14 residues. V was trimmed by 4 bases and J by 0 bases, leaving 9 bases between them. Germline V gene data show CDR1 as KGHSH and CDR2 as LQKENI. CDR3 nucleotide sequence: TGTGCCAGCTCACTAGGACAGCTGAACACTGAAGCTTTCTTT. This encodes CASSLGQLNTEAFF. The full variable domain, its missing parts supplied by reference TRBV18 and TRBJ1-1, is NAGVMQNPRHLVRRRGQEARLRCSPMKGHSHVYWYRQLPEEGLKFMVYLQKENIIDESGMPKERFSAEFPKEGPSILRIQQVVRGDSAAYFCASSLGQLNTEAFFGQGTRLTVV.

This CDR3 is CASSAHPGTAETQYF. As DNA, the CDR3 is TGTGCCAGTAGTGCCCACCCCGGGACAGCCGAGACCCAGTACTTC. The V gene is TRBV19, the J gene TRBJ2-5; 7 bases fit TRBD1. V lost 5 bases to trimming and J lost 5 bases; unmatched junction nucleotides: 11. Germline V gives CDR1 LNHDA, CDR2 SQIVND (reference sequence). CDR3 size: 15 residues.

The V gene is TRBV27, the J gene TRBJ2-5, with a weak D call TRBD2 (5 bases). V dropped 2 bases and J dropped 5 bases, with 9 bases sitting between them. This CDR3 contains 13 residues. Per germline, CDR1 MNHEY and CDR2 SMNVEV (reference sequence). The CDR3 sequence: CASSLERGETQYF. The DNA of the CDR3 is TGTGCCAGCAGTTTAGAGAGAGGGGAGACCCAGTACTTC.

The count of this clone is one. V gene TRBV2 combines with J gene TRBJ2-7; TRBD1 might be the D (6 bases). The germline V gene has CDR1 SNHLY and CDR2 FYNNEI. V was pared by 6 bases and J by 0 bases, with 12 bases between. This CDR3 comprises 14 residues. The CDR3 nucleotides read TGTGCCAGCAGACCGGACAGAAACTCCTACGAGCAGTACTTC. This encodes CASRPDRNSYEQYF.

The chain carries TRBV27 and TRBJ1-1; 7 bases are a match to TRBD1. The CDR3 spans 14 residues. The germline V gene encodes CDR1 MNHEY and CDR2 SMNVEV (reference sequence). V lost 7 bases to trimming and J lost 1 base; unmatched junction nucleotides: 6. The CDR3 region has the DNA TGTGCCAGCACCAGCCGACAGGGGAACACTGAAGCTTTCTTT. The encoded protein is CASTSRQGNTEAFF.

The table lists this clone with a few counts. The CDR3 DNA follows: TGTGCCAGCAGTTTAGGTCCTACCCCGTACACAGATACGCAGTATTTT. Amino acid sequence: CASSLGPTPYTDTQYF. The V and J genes are TRBV27 and TRBJ2-3; D unclear. CDR3 length: 16 residues. Deletions cut 2 bases from V and 2 bases from J, with 14 bases between. Germline values: CDR1 MNHEY, CDR2 SMNVEV (reference sequence).

This chain joins TRBV18 and TRBJ2-1, with 13 nucleotides matching TRBD2. J was trimmed by 7 bases and V by 1 base; bases with no gene match: 4. The CDR3 contains 16 residues. Germline V CDR1 and CDR2: KGHSH, LQKENI. This chain's CDR3 is CASSPLGTSGKNEQFF. The DNA for the CDR3 is TGTGCCAGCTCACCACTCGGGACTAGCGGGAAGAATGAGCAGTTCTTC.

V is TRBV12-5 and J is TRBJ2-3, with TRBD1 matching 9 bases. The CDR3 has 14 amino acids. Germline CDR1 reads LGHNT; CDR2 reads FRNRAP. V trimming: 3 bases; J trimming: 6 bases; junction bases outside the gene matches: 4. This chain's CDR3 is CASGLQGAGDTQYF. The DNA for the CDR3 is TGTGCTAGTGGTTTACAGGGGGCGGGTGATACGCAGTATTTT.

This sequence joins TRBV7-9 and TRBJ1-6, with D unresolved. Per germline, CDR1 SEHNR and CDR2 FQNEAQ (reference sequence). CDR3 length: 15 residues. Trimming took 3 bases from V and 7 from J, leaving 13 bases between them. The CDR3 here is CASSFLQVGNSPLHF. Here the CDR3 DNA reads TGTGCCAGCAGCTTTCTACAAGTGGGCAATTCACCCCTCCACTTT.

The chain combines TRBV18 with TRBJ1-1; 10 bases line up with TRBD1. Germline V CDR1 and CDR2: KGHSH, LQKENI. J lost 5 bases, V lost 4 bases, and 7 bases had no gene match. This CDR3 contains 15 residues. In DNA form, the CDR3 reads TGTGCCAGCTCACAAGACAGGGGGCGGGAAACTGAAGCTTTCTTT. Translation: CASSQDRGRETEAFF.

This clone was picked up one time. The CDR3 reads CASSYSRGPTGYTF. CDR3 in DNA: TGTGCCAGCAGTTACTCGCGGGGGCCCACTGGCTACACCTTC. The chain links TRBV6-2 or TRBV6-3 to TRBJ1-2, with a tentative D call TRBD1 (6 bases). Trimming removed 0 bases from V and 7 bases from J, with 12 bases in between. This CDR3 spans 14 amino acids. The V gene's germline CDR1 is MNHEY and CDR2 SVGEGT.

The chain is built from TRBV25-1 and TRBJ1-2; TRBD1 matches 7 bases. The CDR3 covers 15 residues. Germline values: CDR1 MGHDK, CDR2 SYGVNS. V lost 3 bases, J lost 4 bases, and 8 bases stayed unmatched. The DNA for the CDR3 is TGTGCCAGCAGTGATGAGACAGGGACACTCTATGGCTACACCTTC. Residues: CASSDETGTLYGYTF.

V gene TRBV5-1 combines with J gene TRBJ1-1; D might be TRBD1 (6 bases). The CDR3 is made up of 14 amino acids. From germline, CDR1 is SGHRS and CDR2 YFSETQ. Trimming cost V 0 bases and J 4 bases, with 10 bases left between them. CDR3 loop: CASSLEQGSTEAFF. In DNA form, the CDR3 reads TGCGCCAGCAGCTTGGAGCAGGGGAGCACTGAAGCTTTCTTT.

This chain uses TRBV7-8 with TRBJ2-7; 11 bases fit TRBD1. V trimming: 5 bases; J trimming: 2 bases; junction bases outside the gene matches: 5. CDR1 and CDR2 (germline): SGHVS, FQNEAQ. The CDR3 covers 15 residues. CDR3 region: CASSRPGQGAYEQYF. The CDR3 DNA is TGTGCCAGCAGCCGACCGGGACAGGGGGCCTACGAGCAGTACTTC.

This clone is a singleton in its sample. Here the CDR3 reads CASSQVWQDTDTQYF. CDR3 in DNA: TGCGCCAGCAGCCAAGTTTGGCAGGACACAGATACGCAGTATTTT. The chain is built from TRBV4-3 and TRBJ2-3; D not resolved. The CDR3 is 15 residues long. CDR1 and CDR2 from the germline V gene are LGHNA and YSLEER. Trimming cost V 1 base and J 2 bases, with 10 bases left between them.

The chain has TRBV7-8 and TRBJ1-2; weak D call: TRBD1 (6 bases). Germline V lookup: CDR1 SGHVS, CDR2 FQNEAQ. CDR3 size: 16 residues. Trimming stripped 5 bases from V and 0 bases from J, with 16 bases between. CDR3 nucleotides: TGTGCCAGCAGCCCATTGACAGGTTCCACTAACTATGGCTACACCTTC. Translation gives CASSPLTGSTNYGYTF.

The chain couples TRBV9 to TRBJ2-3; D perhaps matches TRBD1 (6 bases). The CDR3 loop spans 16 amino acids. Germline values: CDR1 SGDLS, CDR2 YYNGEE. V was pared by 0 bases and J by 0 bases, with 11 bases between. In DNA, the CDR3 is TGTGCCAGCAGCGTAGCGCAGGGGCCCAGCACAGATACGCAGTATTTT. This gives the protein CASSVAQGPSTDTQYF.

The chain is built from TRBV11-3 and TRBJ1-6, with 7 bases identical to TRBD1. V trimming: 5 bases; J trimming: 6 bases; junction bases outside the gene matches: 7. The CDR3 loop spans 15 amino acids. Germline V gene lookup returns CDR1 SGHNT and CDR2 YENEEA. CDR3 in amino acids: CASSPGTVGNSPLHF. The CDR3 DNA is TGTGCCAGCAGCCCAGGGACAGTTGGTAATTCACCCCTCCACTTT.

The V gene is TRBV9, the J gene TRBJ1-1, with 8 bases identical to TRBD1. This CDR3 has 16 amino acids. CDR1 is SGDLS, CDR2 YYNGEE, per germline. V was pared by 0 bases and J by 1 base, with 5 bases of the junction left unmatched. As DNA, the CDR3 is TGTGCCAGCAGCGTAGGGTCAGGGGGCCCGAACACTGAAGCTTTCTTT. Translating gives CASSVGSGGPNTEAFF.

The rearrangement uses TRBV24-1 and TRBJ2-2; 8 bases are a match to TRBD1. CDR1 and CDR2 (germline): KGHDR, SFDVKD. CDR3 length equals 14 residues. Trimming cost V 10 bases and J 1 base; bases outside gene matches: 4. This CDR3 is CATADRENTGELFF. The CDR3 DNA sequence: TGTGCCACAGCGGACAGGGAGAACACCGGGGAGCTGTTTTTT.

V gene TRBV7-2 combines with J gene TRBJ1-5; TRBD1 is a possible D gene (5 bases). Trimming shortened V by 5 bases and J by 1 base, and 6 bases separated the two germline ends. The CDR3 covers 13 residues. In germline, CDR1 is SGHTA, CDR2 FQGNSA. CDR3 in amino acids: CASSRQSNQPQHF. CDR3 in DNA: TGTGCCAGCAGCCGACAGAGCAATCAGCCCCAGCATTTT.

This sequence joins TRBV6-2 or TRBV6-3 and TRBJ1-5; a possible D gene is TRBD1 (6 bases). Germline V gene lookup returns CDR1 MNHEY and CDR2 SVGEGT. The CDR3 has 19 amino acids. Trimming removed 2 bases at V and 0 bases at J, with 20 bases between. Here the CDR3 reads CASSYARKTGTYSNQPQHF. The CDR3 DNA follows: TGTGCCAGCAGTTACGCGCGTAAAACAGGGACGTATAGCAATCAGCCCCAGCATTTT.

The rearrangement uses TRBV4-3 and TRBJ1-6; D gene unclear. Germline V gene data show CDR1 as LGHNA and CDR2 as YSLEER. V was trimmed by 1 base and J by 7 bases, leaving 8 bases between them. The length of the CDR3 is 14 residues. CDR3 sequence reads: CASSQVSRNSPLHF. The DNA for the CDR3 is TGCGCCAGCAGCCAAGTTTCTCGGAATTCACCCCTCCACTTT.

A single count supports this clone. The chain recombines TRBV2 with TRBJ2-3, with 7 bases matching TRBD2. Per the germline V gene, CDR1 is SNHLY and CDR2 is FYNNEI. V was clipped by 7 bases and J by 8 bases; unmatched bases: 15. The CDR3 has 15 amino acids. CDR3 DNA: TGTGCCAGCATTTTCTGGGGTCAGCGGGATGGTACGCAGTATTTT. It codes for CASIFWGQRDGTQYF.